The present T cell receptor (beta chain) was sequenced within a study of cytomegalovirus exposure and HLA in healthy donors (dated by TCRdb to about 2017). Broadly, across the study: According to a later analysis, the 100 to 150 validation repertoires were produced on the same platform as the 600 to 850 repertoires of the first cohort. In addition to the first cohort of approximately 650 subjects, a separate validation cohort of under 150 different subjects was used. To predict cytomegalovirus infection status, the study combined high-throughput TCR immunosequencing, statistical association of individual TCRs with disease status, and machine learning. The study aimed to test whether cataloging public T cell receptors could reveal signatures of past pathogen exposure. General conclusions and limits of the study: Most TCR sequences were seen in very few donors, while some public TCRs were found in many individuals. The classifier was reported to diagnose cytomegalovirus status with high specificity and sensitivity in both the original cohort and the validation cohort. In vitro tests confirmed that a few of the cytomegalovirus-associated TCR beta chains recognize cytomegalovirus antigens. The study listed 170 or so TCR beta chains as associated with cytomegalovirus. The authors suggested that the approach could potentially be extended to other disease states and immunological phenotypes. Of the cluster scores, 94% were above 0 in a later analysis, which found that TCRs clustered in the first cohort also tended to co-occur in the approximately 120 validation repertoires. All 130 or so repertoires were used to score co-occurrence in the validation cohort in a later analysis, because that analysis had no HLA typing for the cohort.

The CDR3 numbers 14 residues from cysteine through phenylalanine. The only DNA kept is the CDR3, 42 bases in frame from the first base. The germline V gene specifies SGHDT as CDR1 and YYEEEE as CDR2. The library was built by means of the immunoSEQ multiplex PCR assay. The authors' pipeline ran thus. To diagnose cytomegalovirus status from the catalog of TCR beta chain sequences, a statistical classification framework was built. TCRdb retrieved this table from immuneACCESS and kept in-frame rearrangements only. Not all clones are present; in checked studies, unresolved V genes account for under half, and no reason is known for the remainder. V, J and clone size were drawn from that table, and D and trimming were deduced from the DNA. This sample is represented by about 130,000 clones; approximately 91% of them were singletons. The ten largest clones represent approximately 2% of the sample. In regard to this clone: What antigen it recognizes has not been identified. A read error may produce the germline difference seen at one junction end.

The donors belonged to the validation cohort of around 130 subjects, which was separate from the roughly 670-subject first cohort. The TCR originated in a woman aged 18-29 years in good health and CMV-seronegative. The V gene is TRBV5-6 and the J gene is TRBJ2-7; 8 nucleotides in the junction match TRBD1. The specimen sequenced was PBMCs. The DNA reads as follows: TGTGCCAGCAGCTTGGGACAGGGGAATTACGTGCAGTACTTC. It specifies CASSLGQGNYVQYF.